This T cell receptor (beta chain) was identified during a study of blood T cell repertoires in COVID-19 (dated by TCRdb to about 2020). For the study in its entirety: The collaborator samples originated in the United States, Italy and Spain and spanned the acute and convalescent phases of COVID-19. Sample metadata almost always included a de-identified subject ID, COVID-19 status, age in years and sex. Where HLA class I and class II types were available, the types were taken from metadata supplied by the sample provider, not from assay-based typing. The repertoires were released in a freely available public database meant as a resource for research on the immune response to SARS-CoV-2. Deeply sampled blood TCRbeta repertoires from subjects exposed to, actively infected with, or recovered from COVID-19 were included in the dataset. The prospective study material was composed of cDNA or gDNA derived from T cells, B-cell-depleted T cells, or PBMCs. Samples came from the ongoing ImmuneRACE study (first 160 participants) plus 1,254 subjects from 6 global collaborators.

This clone showed up just a few times. Its antigen specificity is not known. No per-base quality is available; no much larger clone lies one base away. TCRbeta CDR3 regions were amplified from genomic DNA using the immunoSEQ Assay, a bias-controlled multiplex PCR. On the authors' methods: Nucleated cell counts per sample were estimated from amplification of reference gene primers within the assay. Sequence reads were collapsed and filtered to measure the absolute abundance of every unique TCRbeta CDR3 rearrangement. For each sample, productive Simpson clonality was calculated by taking the square root of Simpson's diversity index across productive rearrangements. This immuneACCESS table, as held by TCRdb, lists in-frame sequences with V and J called but not all clones. Of the missing ones, under half trace to an unresolved V gene in checked studies; the others have no known cause. V and J calls and clone size follow that table, whereas D and trimming were derived from the DNA. The sample table contains 200,000 to 300,000 clones; only one count was recorded for around 89% of them. The ten largest clones capture about 2.3% of the sample.

Trimming accounts for 0 bases at V and 5 bases at J, while the number of junction bases matched to no gene is 3. The germline V gene specifies SGHDT as CDR1 and YYEEEE as CDR2. Its CDR3 holds 14 amino acids, cysteine through phenylalanine. Only CDR3 DNA is held: 42 bases, read in frame from base 1. Results and caveats for the whole study, not just this receptor: How much clinical and demographic metadata was included differed by source and by participant, and the metadata was provided uncurated.

Enrolling through a virtual design, the prospective study's participants ranged in age from roughly 18 to 95 years and lived across roughly 23 United States geographic areas. To assign participants to cohorts, the prospective study relied on clinical history that participants themselves reported in a screening survey and a study questionnaire. Mobile phlebotomists in the prospective study collected whole blood, serum and a nasopharyngeal or oropharyngeal swab from every participant. Prospective study participants could optionally give additional blood draws and questionnaires over an approximately two-month period. Before DNA extraction, blood samples from the prospective study were shipped at room temperature or frozen.

Sequenced material: PBMCs or T cells enriched from blood (not recorded which). This chain joins TRBV5-6 to TRBJ1-1, and TRBD1 aligns with 8 junction nucleotides. The clonotype was recovered from a woman aged 40 to 49 with acute COVID-19. The CDR3 region reads CASSLGTGSTEAFF. In nucleotide form, the sequence is TGTGCCAGCAGCTTGGGGACAGGGTCTACTGAAGCTTTCTTT.